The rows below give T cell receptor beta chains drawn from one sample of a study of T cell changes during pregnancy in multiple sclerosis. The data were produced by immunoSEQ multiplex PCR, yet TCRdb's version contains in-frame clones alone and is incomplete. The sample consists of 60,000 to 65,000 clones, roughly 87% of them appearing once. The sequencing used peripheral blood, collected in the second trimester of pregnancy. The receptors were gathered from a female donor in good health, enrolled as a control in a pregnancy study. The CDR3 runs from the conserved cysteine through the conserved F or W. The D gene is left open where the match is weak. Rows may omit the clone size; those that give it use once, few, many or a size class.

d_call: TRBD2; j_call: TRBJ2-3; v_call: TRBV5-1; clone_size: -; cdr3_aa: CASSTGTSGVSTDTQYF; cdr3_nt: TGCGCCAGCAGCACAGGGACTAGCGGGGTGAGCACAGATACGCAGTATTTT
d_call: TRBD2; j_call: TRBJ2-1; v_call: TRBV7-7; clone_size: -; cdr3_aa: CASSSTSGGVNEQFF; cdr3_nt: TGTGCTAGCAGCTCGACTAGCGGGGGGGTCAATGAGCAGTTCTTC
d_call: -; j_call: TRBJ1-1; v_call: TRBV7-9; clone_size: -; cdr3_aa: CASSLAGGVATEAFF; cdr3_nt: TGTGCCAGCAGCTTAGCGGGGGGTGTTGCCACTGAAGCTTTCTTT
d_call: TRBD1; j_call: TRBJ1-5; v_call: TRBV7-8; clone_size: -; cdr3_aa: CASSFPGTGHGGRGQPQHF; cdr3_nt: TGTGCCAGCAGCTTTCCTGGGACAGGGCACGGCGGGAGGGGGCAGCCCCAGCATTTT
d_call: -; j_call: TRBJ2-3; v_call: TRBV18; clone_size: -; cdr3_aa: CASSPRGDRTDTQYF; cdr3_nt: TGTGCCAGCTCACCACGCGGGGATCGCACAGATACGCAGTATTTT
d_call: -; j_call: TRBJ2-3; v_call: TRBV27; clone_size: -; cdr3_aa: CASSAVSSTDTQYF; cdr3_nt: TGTGCCAGCAGTGCGGTCTCTAGCACAGATACGCAGTATTTT
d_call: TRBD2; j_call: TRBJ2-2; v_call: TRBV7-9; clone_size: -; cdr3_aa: CASWAGEFGGELFF; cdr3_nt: TGTGCCAGCTGGGCGGGGGAATTTGGCGGGGAGCTGTTTTTT
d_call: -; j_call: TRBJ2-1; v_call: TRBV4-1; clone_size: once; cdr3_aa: CASTDFNEQFF; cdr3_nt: TGCGCCAGCACCGACTTCAATGAGCAGTTCTTC
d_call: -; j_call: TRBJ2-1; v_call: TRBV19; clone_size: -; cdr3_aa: CASTELGGGEQFF; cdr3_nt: TGTGCCAGTACCGAACTAGGGGGGGGTGAGCAGTTCTTC
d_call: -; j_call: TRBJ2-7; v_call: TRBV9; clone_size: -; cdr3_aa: CASSVAPRGNSYEQYF; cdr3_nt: TGTGCCAGCAGCGTAGCTCCTCGGGGGAATAGTTACGAGCAGTACTTC
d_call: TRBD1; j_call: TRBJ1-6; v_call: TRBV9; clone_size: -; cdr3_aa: CASSVSRQGENSPLHF; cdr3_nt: TGTGCCAGCAGCGTTTCCAGACAGGGCGAAAATTCACCCCTCCACTTT
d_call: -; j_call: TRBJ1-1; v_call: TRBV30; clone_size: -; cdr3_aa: CAWTARPGEAFF; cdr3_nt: TGTGCCTGGACCGCTAGGCCGGGTGAAGCTTTCTTT
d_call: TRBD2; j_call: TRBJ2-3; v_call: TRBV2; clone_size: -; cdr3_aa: CASRASGGRDTQYF; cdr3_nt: TGTGCCAGCAGAGCTAGCGGGGGTCGAGATACGCAGTATTTT
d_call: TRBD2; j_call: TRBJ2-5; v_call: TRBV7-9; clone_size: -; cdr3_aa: CASSAGTSISATETQYF; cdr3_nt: TGTGCCAGCAGCGCCGGGACTAGCATATCGGCTACGGAGACCCAGTACTTC
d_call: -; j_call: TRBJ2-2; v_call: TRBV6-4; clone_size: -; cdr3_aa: CASKQPNTGELFF; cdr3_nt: TGTGCCAGTAAACAGCCGAACACCGGGGAGCTGTTTTTT
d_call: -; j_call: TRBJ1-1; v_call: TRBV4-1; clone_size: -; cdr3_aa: CASSQDKTVEAFF; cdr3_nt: TGCGCCAGCAGCCAAGACAAGACAGTCGAAGCTTTCTTT
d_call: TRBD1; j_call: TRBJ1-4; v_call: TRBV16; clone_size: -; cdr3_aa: CASSPDRGHATNEKLFF; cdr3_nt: TGTGCCAGCAGCCCGGACAGGGGACATGCAACTAATGAAAAACTGTTTTTT
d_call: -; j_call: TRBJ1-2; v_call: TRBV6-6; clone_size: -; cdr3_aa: CASTKGTYGYTF; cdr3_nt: TGTGCCAGCACGAAGGGGACTTATGGCTACACCTTC
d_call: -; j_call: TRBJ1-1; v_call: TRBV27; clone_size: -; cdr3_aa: CASSFRGANTEAFF; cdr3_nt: TGTGCCAGCAGTTTCCGGGGAGCTAACACTGAAGCTTTCTTT
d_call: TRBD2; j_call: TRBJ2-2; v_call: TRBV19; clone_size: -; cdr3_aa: CASDGLAGVSGELFF; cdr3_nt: TGTGCCAGCGATGGGCTAGCGGGAGTTTCAGGGGAGCTGTTTTTT
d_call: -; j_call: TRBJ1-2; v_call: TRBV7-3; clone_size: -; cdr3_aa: CASRLDGGTNYGYTF; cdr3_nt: TGTGCCAGCAGACTCGACGGGGGGACTAACTATGGCTACACCTTC
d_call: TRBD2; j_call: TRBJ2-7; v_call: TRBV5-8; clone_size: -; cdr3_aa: CASSATSGRAYEQYF; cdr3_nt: TGTGCCAGCAGCGCGACTAGCGGGAGGGCCTACGAGCAGTACTTC
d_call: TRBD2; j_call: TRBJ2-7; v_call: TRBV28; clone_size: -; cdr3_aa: CASRAGVPTYEQYF; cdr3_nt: TGTGCCAGCAGGGCGGGAGTCCCTACCTACGAGCAGTACTTC
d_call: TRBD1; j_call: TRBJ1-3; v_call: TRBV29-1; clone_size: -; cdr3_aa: CSVGGDRIDSGNTIYF; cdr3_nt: TGCAGCGTTGGCGGGGACAGGATCGACTCTGGAAACACCATATATTTT
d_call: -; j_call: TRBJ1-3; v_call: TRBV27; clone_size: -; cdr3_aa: CASSFHRGGTIYF; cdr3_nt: TGTGCCAGCAGTTTCCATCGCGGGGGGACCATATATTTT
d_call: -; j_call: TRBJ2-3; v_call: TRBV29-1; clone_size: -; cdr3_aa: CSVHYPTSTDTQYF; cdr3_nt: TGCAGCGTTCACTACCCGACTAGCACAGATACGCAGTATTTT
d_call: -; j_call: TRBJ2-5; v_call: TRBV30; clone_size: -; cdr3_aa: CAWRGNPGGPSETQYF; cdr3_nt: TGTGCCTGGAGAGGGAATCCCGGGGGGCCGTCAGAGACCCAGTACTTC
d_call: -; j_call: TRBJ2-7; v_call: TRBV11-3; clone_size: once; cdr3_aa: CASSTDSYEQYF; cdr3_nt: TGTGCCAGCAGCACCGACAGCTACGAGCAGTACTTC
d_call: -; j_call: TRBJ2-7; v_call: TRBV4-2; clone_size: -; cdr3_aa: CASSQVRESYEQYF; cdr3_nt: TGTGCCAGCAGCCAAGTGCGAGAATCCTACGAGCAGTACTTC
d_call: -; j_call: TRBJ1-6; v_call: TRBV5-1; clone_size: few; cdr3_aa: CASGNAGFDSPLHF; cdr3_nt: TGCGCCAGCGGAAACGCGGGTTTTGATTCACCCCTCCACTTT